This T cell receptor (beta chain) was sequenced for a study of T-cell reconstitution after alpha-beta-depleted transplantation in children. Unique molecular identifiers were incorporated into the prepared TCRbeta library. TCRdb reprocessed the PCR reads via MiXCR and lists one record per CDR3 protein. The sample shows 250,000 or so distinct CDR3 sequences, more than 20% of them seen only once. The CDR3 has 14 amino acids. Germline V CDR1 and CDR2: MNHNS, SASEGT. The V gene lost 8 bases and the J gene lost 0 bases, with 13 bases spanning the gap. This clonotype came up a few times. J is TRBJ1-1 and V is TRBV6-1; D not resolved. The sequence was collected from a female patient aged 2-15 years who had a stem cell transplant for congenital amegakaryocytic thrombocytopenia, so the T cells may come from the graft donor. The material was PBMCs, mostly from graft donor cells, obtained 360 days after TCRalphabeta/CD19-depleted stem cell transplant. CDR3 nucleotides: TGTGCCAGCGCCACTTACATGATGAACACTGAAGCTTTCTTT. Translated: CASATYMMNTEAFF.